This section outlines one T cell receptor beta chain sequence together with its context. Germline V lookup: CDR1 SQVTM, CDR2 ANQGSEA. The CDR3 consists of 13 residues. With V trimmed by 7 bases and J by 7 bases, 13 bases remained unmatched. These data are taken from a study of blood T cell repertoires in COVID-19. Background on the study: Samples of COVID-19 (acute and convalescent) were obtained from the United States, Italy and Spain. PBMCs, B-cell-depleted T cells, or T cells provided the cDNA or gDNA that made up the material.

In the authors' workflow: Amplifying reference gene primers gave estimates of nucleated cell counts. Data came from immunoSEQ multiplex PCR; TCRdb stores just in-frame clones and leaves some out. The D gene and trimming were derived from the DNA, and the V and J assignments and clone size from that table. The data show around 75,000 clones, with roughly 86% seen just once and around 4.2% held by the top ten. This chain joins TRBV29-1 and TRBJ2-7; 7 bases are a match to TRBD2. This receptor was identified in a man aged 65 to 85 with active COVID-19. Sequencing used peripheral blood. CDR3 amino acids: CSAGTAMGGEQYF. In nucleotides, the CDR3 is TGCAGCGCCGGGACCGCAATGGGGGGGGAGCAGTACTTC.